A single sample gave rise to the 30 T cell receptor beta chains below, sequenced in a study of CD8+CD57+ T cells in acquired aplastic anemia (dated by TCRdb to 2016 to 2019). Flow cytometry had shown CD8+CD57+ cell expansion in the patients selected for sequencing. Sequencing instrument: Illumina HiSeq 2000. Genomic DNA was used as template for profiling of TCR beta VDJ combinations and CDR3 sequences. In TCRdb, the public reads were trimmed at Q25 with fastp and aligned with MiXCR, with productive beta chains retained. Identical CDR3 protein sequences are pooled into one entry, listed with their most common genes and DNA. This sample gives fewer than 80,000 distinct CDR3 sequences in total; under 80% of them show up just once. The biggest ten clones account for 80% to 90% of the sample. Material for sequencing was sorted CD4+, CD8+, or CD8+CD57+ T cells (not recorded which) from PBMCs. These receptors were taken from a human donor with aplastic anemia.

The V call is TRBV7-2, the J call TRBJ1-2; no firm D call. CDR3 length: 14 amino acids. In germline, CDR1 is SGHTA, CDR2 FQGNSA. Trimming removed 1 base at V and 4 bases at J, with 10 bases between. For the CDR3, the DNA is TGTGCCAGCAGCTTAGGAGGAGGCGTCTATGGCTACACCTTC. This codes for CASSLGGGVYGYTF.

This clonotype showed up just a few times. CDR3 residues: CASSEGAGDTQYF. As DNA, the CDR3 is TGTGCCAGCAGTGAAGGGGCGGGAGATACGCAGTATTTT. The chain links TRBV2 to TRBJ2-3; tentative D call: TRBD2 (5 bases). V was pared by 1 base and J by 5 bases, with 7 bases between. The CDR3 extends over 13 amino acids. Germline CDR1 and CDR2: SNHLY and FYNNEI.

The chain joins TRBV24-1 to TRBJ2-7; 8 nucleotides agree with TRBD1. Germline V CDR1 and CDR2: KGHDR, SFDVKD. Trimming at V came to 4 bases and at J to 2 bases, leaving 6 bases not matched to a gene. The CDR3 consists of 15 residues. CDR3 coding DNA: TGTGCCACCAGTGACTCCAGGGGGCTCGCCTACGAGCAGTACTTC. Translation gives CATSDSRGLAYEQYF.

There are a few counts of this clonotype. The chain recombines TRBV7-6 with TRBJ1-1; a possible D gene is TRBD1 (6 bases). CDR3 size: 16 residues. CDR1 is SGHVS, CDR2 FNYEAQ, per germline. Trimming removed 5 bases from V and 5 bases from J, with 21 bases in between. The CDR3: CASSPRGGPGMTEAFF. CDR3 nucleotide sequence: TGTGCCAGCAGCCCCCGCGGGGGCCCGGGGATGACTGAAGCTTTCTTT. The full variable domain, rest sourced from reference TRBV7-6 and TRBJ1-1, is GAGVSQSPRYKVTKRGQDVALRCDPISGHVSLYWYRQALGQGPEFLTYFNYEAQQDKSGLPNDRFSAERPEGSISTLTIQRTEQRDSAMYRCASSPRGGPGMTEAFFGQGTRLTVV.

V and J are TRBV11-1 and TRBJ2-1, with D perhaps TRBD1 (6 bases). Germline V lookup: CDR1 SGHAT, CDR2 FQDESV (reference sequence). The CDR3 covers 16 residues. Trimming removed 3 bases from V and 2 bases from J, with 14 bases in between. The CDR3 sequence: CASSFARDTPYNEQFF. The DNA for the CDR3 is TGTGCCAGCAGCTTCGCTAGGGACACACCCTACAATGAGCAGTTCTTC.

The V gene is TRBV14, the J gene TRBJ1-2, with unresolved D. V was cut by 5 bases and J by 4 bases, with 8 bases left in between. There are 12 residues in the CDR3. Germline V gene lookup returns CDR1 SGHDN and CDR2 FVKESK. The CDR3 sequence is CASSGRLYGYTF. Written as DNA, the CDR3 is TGTGCCAGCAGCGGCAGGCTCTATGGCTACACCTTC.

The genes are TRBV20-1 and TRBJ2-3; possible D gene TRBD2, 5 bases. The CDR3 loop spans 14 amino acids. CDR1 and CDR2 (germline): DFQATT, SNEGSKA (reference sequence). The germline V and J ends were trimmed by 4 bases and 0 bases, with 11 bases remaining between them. This chain's CDR3 is CSATGISSTDTQYF. The CDR3 DNA reads TGCAGTGCTACGGGGATCTCTAGCACAGATACGCAGTATTTT.

This clonotype was seen a single time. Possible read error: a much larger clone is one base away. V is TRBV12-3 or TRBV12-4 and J is TRBJ2-2; D gene unclear. The CDR3 has 11 residues. This CDR3 reads CACSLVGELFF. CDR3 nucleotides: TGTGCCTGCAGTTTAGTCGGGGAGCTGTTTTTT.

The V and J genes are TRBV4-1 and TRBJ1-6; 7 positions agree with TRBD1. The V gene's germline CDR1 is MGHRA and CDR2 YSYEKL. V lost 2 bases to trimming and J lost 9 bases; unmatched junction nucleotides: 7. CDR3 size: 15 residues. This CDR3 reads CASSQPTGLGSPLHF. CDR3 sequence (DNA): TGCGCCAGCAGCCAACCGACAGGGCTTGGTTCACCCCTCCACTTT.

The rearrangement joins TRBV10-3 to TRBJ2-1; TRBD2 aligns across 8 bases. The CDR3 covers 13 residues. V gave up 9 bases and J gave up 5 bases; unmatched junction bases: 6. Germline-derived CDR1 and CDR2 are ENHRY and SYGVKD. CDR3 DNA sequence: TGTGCCATAGAGCGGGAGAAGCACAATGAGCAGTTCTTC. Translation: CAIEREKHNEQFF.

The chain has TRBV30 and TRBJ1-2, with a tentative D call TRBD1 (5 bases). Germline V gives CDR1 GTSNPN, CDR2 SVGIG (reference sequence). Deletions cut 2 bases from V and 7 bases from J, with 14 bases between. CDR3 length: 13 amino acids. This CDR3 is CAWSWGTKGGYTF. CDR3 nucleotides: TGTGCCTGGAGTTGGGGGACGAAGGGTGGCTACACCTTC.

The chain combines TRBV29-1 with TRBJ2-5; maybe TRBD1 (5 bases). The CDR3 length is 11 residues. From germline, CDR1 is SQVTM and CDR2 ANQGSEA. V was trimmed by 6 bases and J by 1 base, leaving 6 bases between them. CDR3 residues: CSVQGQETQYF. The CDR3 DNA sequence: TGCAGCGTCCAGGGCCAAGAGACCCAGTACTTC.

The chain recombines TRBV10-3 with TRBJ2-1, with D possibly TRBD1 on 6 matching bases. Trimming left V 2 bases short and J 4 bases short, with 6 bases between. Germline V gene lookup returns CDR1 ENHRY and CDR2 SYGVKD. The CDR3 is 13 residues long. The CDR3 sequence is CAISEQGYNEQFF. The CDR3 nucleotides are TGTGCCATCAGTGAGCAGGGGTACAATGAGCAGTTCTTC.

This clonotype has just one count. Since a much larger clone is just one base distant, this may be a read error. The chain uses TRBV20-1 and TRBJ2-7; possibly TRBD2 for D (7 bases). This CDR3 is 16 amino acids long. The germline V gene encodes CDR1 DFQATT and CDR2 SNEGSKA (reference sequence). The CDR3, as DNA: TGCAGTGCTAGGGACTTCGAGGGGGGGCTTTTCGACGAGCGGTACTTC. Protein product: CSARDFEGGLFDERYF.

The chain employs TRBV2 and TRBJ2-7; D is uncertain. The end of the DNA fits TRBJ2-5 better, so the J call may be wrong. This CDR3 spans 13 amino acids. Germline CDR1 and CDR2: SNHLY and FYNNEI. CDR3 DNA: TGTGCCAGCGGCTTGGACCCACCGGAGACCCAGTACTTC. This gives the protein CASGLDPPETQYF.

This clonotype was observed at least ten times. The genes are TRBV11-1 and TRBJ2-7; TRBD2 matches at 8 bases. V lost 1 base, J lost 1 base, and 6 bases stayed unmatched. The CDR3 has 16 amino acids. Germline CDR1 SGHAT, CDR2 FQDESV (reference sequence). The CDR3 sequence is CASSLVAGGPSYEQYF. The CDR3 DNA follows: TGTGCCAGCAGCTTAGTGGCGGGAGGACCTTCCTACGAGCAGTACTTC.

The genes are TRBV24-1 and TRBJ1-2; unclear D gene. The germline CDR1 and CDR2 sequences are KGHDR and SFDVKD. The CDR3 is 14 residues long. Trimming removed 0 bases from V and 8 bases from J, with 12 bases in between. The CDR3 nucleotides are TGTGCCACCAGTGATTTGACATCAACGTCCGGCTACACCTTC. It specifies CATSDLTSTSGYTF.

The chain uses TRBV20-1 and TRBJ2-7, with a weak D call TRBD2 (6 bases). The CDR3 loop spans 14 amino acids. Per the germline V gene, CDR1 is DFQATT and CDR2 is SNEGSKA (reference sequence). V was trimmed by 5 bases and J by 2 bases, leaving 16 bases between them. The CDR3 reads CSAPPIGTPYEQYF. CDR3 coding DNA: TGCAGTGCTCCACCAATTGGGACTCCCTACGAGCAGTACTTC.

The chain is built from TRBV7-8 and TRBJ2-2, with 9 bases lining up with TRBD1. The CDR3 is made up of 13 amino acids. V lost 5 bases to trimming and J lost 6 bases; unmatched junction nucleotides: 1. Per germline, CDR1 SGHVS and CDR2 FQNEAQ. CDR3 in amino acids: CASSGDRAGELFF. CDR3 DNA: TGTGCCAGCAGCGGGGACAGGGCCGGGGAGCTGTTTTTT.

This clonotype showed up many times. The J gene is TRBJ2-5, the V gene TRBV12-3 or TRBV12-4; D unresolved. CDR3 size: 11 residues. V lost 6 bases to trimming and J lost 5 bases, with 7 bases between them. The CDR3 loop is CASSPGETQYF. CDR3 nucleotides: TGTGCCAGCAGCCCCGGGGAGACCCAGTACTTC.

The V gene is TRBV10-1, the J gene TRBJ2-1; D uncertain. The CDR3 is made up of 12 amino acids. The germline V gene has CDR1 WNHNN and CDR2 SYGVQD (reference sequence). Deletions cut 6 bases from V and 9 bases from J, with 12 bases between. CDR3 in DNA: TGCGCCAGCAGCCGTGGGTCGGCTGAGCAGTTCTTC. Translated: CASSRGSAEQFF.

The sample holds many counts of this clonotype. The chain couples TRBV11-3 to TRBJ1-2, with D possibly matching TRBD1 (6 bases). The CDR3 extends over 13 amino acids. The germline CDR1 and CDR2 sequences are SGHNT and YENEEA. Trimming stripped 1 base from V and 7 bases from J, with 10 bases between. The CDR3 bases are TGTGCCAGCAGCTTAGTACAGGGAGGTGGCTACACCTTC. Encoded protein: CASSLVQGGGYTF. The entire variable domain, with the rest obtained from reference TRBV11-3 and TRBJ1-2, is as follows: EAGVVQSPRYKIIEKKQPVAFWCNPISGHNTLYWYLQNLGQGPELLIRYENEEAVDDSQLPKDRFSAERLKGVDSTLKIQPAELGDSAVYLCASSLVQGGGYTFGSGTRLTVV.

The rearrangement joins TRBV10-1 to TRBJ2-7; 7 bases match TRBD2. This CDR3 region has 14 residues. After removal of 2 bases from V and 3 bases from J, the junction contained 4 bases not matched to a gene. Germline CDR1 and CDR2: WNHNN and SYGVQD (reference sequence). CDR3 DNA: TGCGCCAGCAGTGAGGGAGCGGGGAGCTACGAGCAGTACTTC. It is translated as CASSEGAGSYEQYF.

In its sample, this clonotype was seen a few times. V gene TRBV11-1 combines with J gene TRBJ2-7, with 11 bases lining up with TRBD2. Losses at the gene ends were 5 bases for V and 6 bases for J; bases not matched to a gene: 15. In germline, CDR1 is SGHAT, CDR2 FQDESV (reference sequence). CDR3 length equals 17 residues. Here the CDR3 reads CASSPQSTSGVMGEQYF. Written as DNA, the CDR3 is TGTGCCAGCAGCCCTCAGTCGACTAGCGGGGTCATGGGCGAGCAGTACTTC.

This clonotype was seen a single time. The chain carries TRBV5-1 and TRBJ2-6; D not resolved. The length of the CDR3 is 14 residues. From germline, CDR1 is SGHRS and CDR2 YFSETQ. V was pared by 7 bases and J by 0 bases, with 8 bases between. The CDR3 loop reads CASGTASGANVLTF. In DNA form, the CDR3 reads TGCGCCAGCGGCACAGCCTCTGGGGCCAACGTCCTGACTTTC. Looking up the rest from reference TRBV5-1 and TRBJ2-6 gives the full variable domain: KAGVTQTPRYLIKTRGQQVTLSCSPISGHRSVSWYQQTPGQGLQFLFEYFSETQRNKGNFPGRFSGRQFSNSRSEMNVSTLELGDSALYLCASGTASGANVLTFGAGSRLTVL.

The J gene is TRBJ2-7, the V gene TRBV19; TRBD1 agrees at 7 bases. The ends lost 6 bases at V and 1 base at J; junction bases unmatched: 6. Germline CDR1 reads LNHDA; CDR2 reads SQIVND (reference sequence). This CDR3 contains 14 residues. CDR3 sequence reads: CASSRDSASYEQYF. In DNA form, the CDR3 reads TGTGCCAGTAGCCGGGACAGCGCGTCCTACGAGCAGTACTTC.

DNA for the CDR3: TGTGCCAGCAGCCCGGGACAGCTCTACGAGCAGTACTTC. Amino acid sequence: CASSPGQLYEQYF. This chain connects TRBV7-3 to TRBJ2-7, with 7 bases identical to TRBD1. Trimming took 5 bases from V and 3 from J; bases not matched to a gene: 4. The CDR3 spans 13 residues. From germline, CDR1 is SGHTA and CDR2 FQGTGA.

The rearrangement joins TRBV7-8 to TRBJ2-7; maybe TRBD2 (5 bases). Between the trimmed V and J ends, which lost 5 bases and 1 base, there was a span of 18 bases. The CDR3 has 16 residues. Germline V lookup: CDR1 SGHVS, CDR2 FQNEAQ. In nucleotides, the CDR3 is TGTGCCAGCAGCATCTCCGCCCGGCCGGGGTCCTACGAGCAGTACTTC. It yields the protein CASSISARPGSYEQYF.

This chain uses TRBV7-9 with TRBJ1-2; D unresolved. V lost 1 base and J 2 bases, leaving 11 bases between the germline ends. Per the germline V gene, CDR1 is SEHNR and CDR2 is FQNEAQ (reference sequence). This CDR3 is built from 15 residues. The DNA for the CDR3 is TGTGCCAGCAGCTTAGTGAGGTGGAGGAACTATGGCTACACCTTC. This codes for CASSLVRWRNYGYTF.

This chain connects TRBV15 to TRBJ2-3; TRBD2 might be the D (6 bases). Deletions cut 4 bases from V and 2 bases from J, with 19 bases between. The CDR3 totals 17 residues. Germline V gene data show CDR1 as LNHNV and CDR2 as YYDKDF (reference sequence). CDR3 nucleotide sequence: TGTGCCACCAGCACCTTACGGGGGACCCCACACACAGATACGCAGTATTTT. Its protein product is CATSTLRGTPHTDTQYF.